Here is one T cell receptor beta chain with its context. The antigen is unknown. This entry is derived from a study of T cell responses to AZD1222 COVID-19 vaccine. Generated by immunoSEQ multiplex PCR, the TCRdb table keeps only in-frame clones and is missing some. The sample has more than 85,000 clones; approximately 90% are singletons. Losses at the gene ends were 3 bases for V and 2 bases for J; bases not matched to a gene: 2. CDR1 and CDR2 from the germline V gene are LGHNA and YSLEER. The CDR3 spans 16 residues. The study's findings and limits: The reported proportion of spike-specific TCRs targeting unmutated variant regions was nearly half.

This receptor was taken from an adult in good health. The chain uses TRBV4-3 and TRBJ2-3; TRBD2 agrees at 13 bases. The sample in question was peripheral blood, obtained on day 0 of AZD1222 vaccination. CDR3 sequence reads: CASSQGTSGNTDTQYF. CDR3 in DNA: TGCGCCAGCAGCCAGGGGACTAGCGGGAACACAGATACGCAGTATTTT.